This paragraph covers one TCR beta chain sequence. Its antigen remains unidentified. Trimming removed 0 bases at V and 1 base at J, with 19 bases between. Germline V gives CDR1 SGHRS, CDR2 YFSETQ. The CDR3 runs 18 residues. The data originate from a study of cytomegalovirus exposure and HLA in healthy donors. Whole-study results and caveats: As a later analysis revealed, the rate of TCR association differed by HLA locus, with DRB1 most and HLA-C fewest. CMV serostatus was the sole immune exposure data available. TCR beta chain V- and J-gene trimming was linked, in a later analysis, to a missense variant in DCLRE1C. Later analysis suggested links between common viral pathogens and several top significant clusters.

The PCR contained 60 Vbeta and 13 Jbeta primers. Sequencing used immunoSEQ multiplex PCR; TCRdb keeps in-frame clones, though not all of them. This sample yields about 100,000 clones, of which roughly 80% are seen a single time; under 8% belongs to the top ten. The chain uses TRBV5-1 and TRBJ1-2; possibly TRBD1 for D (5 bases). The receptor comes from a man aged 45-60 years in good health and CMV-seropositive. The sample was PBMCs. In nucleotides, the CDR3 is TGCGCCAGCAGCTTGGACGGCGTCAGTCAGCAGGGTAACTATGGCTACACCTTC. The encoded protein is CASSLDGVSQQGNYGYTF.